The T cell receptor beta chain described here comes from a study of T cells after yellow fever vaccination (dated by TCRdb to about 2019). Turning to the overall study: The SMART-Seq v4 Ultra Low Input RNA kit was used to prepare libraries from fractions with low cell numbers. To track T-cell clones before and after primary and booster YFV17D yellow fever vaccination, bulk TCR alpha and beta repertoires were sequenced longitudinally. Two healthy male donors, one aged 18 to 30 and one aged 30 to 40 years, were included in the cohort. Blood was drawn at multiple timepoints before and after primary and secondary immunization, with bulk PBMC replicates and cell subsets isolated. Broad study findings and their caveats: Compared with the primary T-cell response, the secondary T-cell response was weaker but faster, peaking on day 5 rather than day 15. Because abundant contaminating clonotypes from the bulk population could be contained in FACS-sorted repertoires, computational filtering was required. A small fraction of clonotypes showed up in both the CD4 and CD8 compartments, probably as a result of convergent recombination. Because only a couple of donors were included in the study, the extent to which the findings can be generalized is limited. Most clones expanded after primary vaccination were re-detected after the booster (approximately 95% of CD4 and around nine tenths of CD8), suggesting broad memory maintenance.

Sequencing took place on an Illumina NovaSeq 6000. Synthesis of TCR cDNA relied on 5'RACE template switching, a step that introduced a universal primer site along with unique molecular identifiers. cDNA synthesis was primed from both the TCR alpha and TCR beta constant segments. Libraries were amplified in two PCR steps, with sample barcodes and sequencing adapters added in the second step. Libraries were sequenced on Illumina HiSeq 2500 (2x100 bp) or NovaSeq (2x150 bp). As for the authors' bioinformatics: Reads were demultiplexed and collapsed into UMI consensus sequences with MIGEC, and V(D)J alignment was performed with MiXCR. Clonotypes responding to the vaccine were identified with edgeR on replicate PBMC samples, with the criteria of FDR below 0.01 and a log2 fold change above 5 up to day 15. Bulk clonotypes were assigned CD4 or CD8 identity according to which sequenced CD4 or CD8 repertoire held them at higher abundance. TCRdb reprocessed the public reads (quality trimming at Q25 with fastp, clone calling with MiXCR) and kept in-frame beta chains. Rows with a matching CDR3 protein are joined into one entry that keeps the most common DNA and genes. The V and J calls follow TCRdb's processing rather than the paper's. Recorded for this sample are a few hundred thousand distinct CDR3 sequences; over 3.5% of them occurred a single time. Of the sample, approximately 25% falls within the top ten clones.

CDR1 and CDR2 are read off the germline V gene (reference sequence) as LNHNV and YYDKDF. There are 16 amino acids in the CDR3, from cysteine to phenylalanine inclusive. Of the read, only the CDR3 DNA is kept; its 48 bases are in frame from base 1. Trimmed from V: 1 base; trimmed from J: 5 bases; junction bases lacking a gene match: 7. The treatment or condition label on this specimen signifies: live attenuated yellow fever vaccine strain. At each blood-draw timepoint, two biological replicates of bulk PBMCs were obtained. PBMCs were isolated from peripheral blood using a standard Ficoll-Paque protocol. TriZol was used to extract RNA from bulk PBMCs, from CD4 and CD8 fractions, and from dextramer-positive and dextramer-negative fractions. Only a few counts were recorded for this clonotype. The specificity of this receptor is unknown. No qualities accompany the bases; no much larger clone lies one base away.

This clonotype originated in a man aged 18 to 30 who received the YFV17D yellow fever vaccine. The V gene is TRBV15 and the J gene is TRBJ2-1, with 8 bases aligning to TRBD2. The sample was PBMCs, taken 5 days after the yellow fever booster vaccination. The CDR3 protein is CATSRAWRGVNNEQFF. In nucleotide form, the sequence is TGTGCCACCAGCAGAGCTTGGCGGGGGGTTAACAATGAGCAGTTCTTC.